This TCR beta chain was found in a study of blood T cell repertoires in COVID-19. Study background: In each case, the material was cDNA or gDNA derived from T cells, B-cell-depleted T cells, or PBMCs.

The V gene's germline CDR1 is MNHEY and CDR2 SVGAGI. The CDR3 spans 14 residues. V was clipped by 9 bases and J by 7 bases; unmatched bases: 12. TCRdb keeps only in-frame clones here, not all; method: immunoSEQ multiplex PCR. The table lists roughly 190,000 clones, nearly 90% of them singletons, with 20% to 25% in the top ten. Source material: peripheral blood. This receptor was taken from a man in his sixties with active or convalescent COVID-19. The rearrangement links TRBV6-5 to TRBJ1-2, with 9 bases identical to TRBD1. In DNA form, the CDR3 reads TGTGCCAGTGGGACAGGGAACTTTCTATCTGGCTACACCTTC. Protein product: CASGTGNFLSGYTF.